This record covers a single T cell receptor (beta chain). Its antigen remains undetermined. Base-call qualities are not available, and no considerably larger clone is one nucleotide away. This record belongs to a study of blood T cell repertoires in COVID-19 (dated by TCRdb to about 2020). With regard to the full study: Samples covering the acute and convalescent phases of COVID-19 were provided by collaborators in the United States, Italy and Spain. The prospective study material was composed of cDNA or gDNA derived from T cells, B-cell-depleted T cells, or PBMCs. The dataset comprised deeply sampled blood TCRbeta repertoires from subjects exposed to, actively infected with, or recovered from COVID-19. The repertoires were made available in a free public database intended to serve as a resource for research on the immune response to SARS-CoV-2. The samples were drawn from the first 160 participants of the ongoing ImmuneRACE study and from some 1,300 subjects provided by 6 global collaborators. Sample metadata almost always included a de-identified subject ID, COVID-19 status, age in years and sex. HLA class I and class II types, where available, came from metadata supplied by the sample provider rather than from assay-based typing.

Participants in the prospective study were enrolled through a virtual design, were aged roughly 18 to 90 years, and lived in 20 to 30 United States geographic areas. In the prospective study, participants were assigned to cohorts based on the clinical history participants reported in a screening survey and a study questionnaire. ImmuneRACE Cohort 3 recovered participants were defined by two consecutive negative NP/OP PCR tests, healthcare professional clearance, or symptom resolution. Mobile phlebotomists in the prospective study collected whole blood, serum and a nasopharyngeal or oropharyngeal swab from every participant. Prospective study participants could optionally give additional blood draws and questionnaires over an approximately 2-month period. Before DNA extraction, blood samples from the prospective study were shipped at room temperature or frozen. TCRbeta CDR3 regions were amplified from genomic DNA by means of the immunoSEQ Assay, a bias-controlled multiplex PCR. The original pipeline was this. The number of nucleated cells in each sample was estimated by amplification of reference gene primers within the assay. To quantify the absolute abundance of each unique TCRbeta CDR3 rearrangement, sequence reads were collapsed and filtered. Productive Simpson clonality was computed per sample as the square root of Simpson's diversity index over productive rearrangements. In TCRdb, the immuneACCESS table is reduced to in-frame sequences with V and J assigned. These tables do not hold every clone; where another copy was compared, an unresolved V gene accounts for under half, and the others remain unexplained. That table is the source of V, J and clone size, and D and trimming were worked out from the DNA. The sample has 210,000 or so clones on record, approximately 80% of them singletons. In total, the top ten clones hold around 2% of the sample.

The paper as a whole reports these results and caveats: How much clinical and demographic metadata was included differed by source and by participant, and the metadata was provided uncurated.

The sequencing input was PBMCs or T cells enriched from blood (not recorded which). This sequence originates from a man in his fifties or sixties who had recovered from COVID-19.

CDR3 sequence: CASSLVGGNEQFF. At the DNA level, the sequence is TGTGCCAGCAGTTTAGTCGGCGGGAATGAGCAGTTCTTC. The chain links TRBV12-3 or TRBV12-4 with TRBJ2-1, with TRBD2 tentatively as D gene (5 bases match). Trimming removed 1 base from V and 7 bases from J, leaving 8 bases between the germline ends. The CDR3 spans 13 residues, from the cysteine through the phenylalanine. Of all the DNA, just the CDR3 is kept, 39 bases in frame from base 1.